This entry lists 10 T cell receptor beta chains sequenced from one sample in a study of shared clonotypes between healthy human individuals. Sequenced by immunoSEQ multiplex PCR; TCRdb stores in-frame clones only, minus some. This sample has 2.3 million or so clones, with roughly 93% found just once. The sample taken for sequencing was naive CD4+ T cells from PBMCs. This sample's subset: CD45RA+ positively selected. Receptors originate from a man aged 18 to 30 in good health. Some clones in this sample may be carry-over from other donors' samples.

This chain joins TRBV14 and TRBJ2-3, with D unresolved. The CDR3 runs 20 residues. In germline, CDR1 is SGHDN, CDR2 FVKESK. Trimming took off 0 bases at V and 5 bases at J, with 27 bases between the two ends. In DNA, the CDR3 is TGTGCCAGCAGCCAAGAGGGATTCTCTACACTCATGGTTGCACAAGATACGCAGTATTTT. Translation: CASSQEGFSTLMVAQDTQYF.

The V gene is TRBV18, the J gene TRBJ2-7; TRBD1 aligns across 7 bases. The length of the CDR3 is 14 residues. Germline V lookup: CDR1 KGHSH, CDR2 LQKENI. Unmatched junction bases numbered 6, after V lost 5 bases and J lost 2 bases. The CDR3 here is CASSVRDSTYEQYF. The DNA of the CDR3 is TGTGCCAGCTCAGTCCGGGACAGTACCTACGAGCAGTACTTC.

The gene calls are TRBV9 and TRBJ2-2; D not resolved. CDR1 SGDLS and CDR2 YYNGEE come from the germline V gene. The V end was cut by 0 bases, the J end by 4 bases, with 10 bases between. The CDR3 loop spans 15 amino acids. The CDR3 reads CASSVATEVTGELFF. Written as DNA, the CDR3 is TGTGCCAGCAGCGTAGCGACGGAAGTCACCGGGGAGCTGTTTTTT.

The V and J genes are TRBV4-2 and TRBJ1-1; D may be TRBD1 (5 bases). CDR1 and CDR2 from the germline V gene are LGHNA and YNFKEQ. This CDR3 is built from 14 residues. Trimming left V 4 bases short and J 1 base short, with 10 bases between. CDR3 residues: CASSRRETNTEAFF. CDR3 bases: TGTGCCAGCAGCCGCAGGGAAACGAACACTGAAGCTTTCTTT.

V gene TRBV6-4 combines with J gene TRBJ2-2; 7 bases are a match to TRBD1. From germline, CDR1 is MRHNA and CDR2 SNTAGT. The CDR3 is 14 amino acids. The junction had 5 bases not matched to a gene; V was cut back by 7 bases and J by 3 bases. The CDR3 coding sequence is TGTGCCAGCAAAAGGGACAGTGACACCGGGGAGCTGTTTTTT. This encodes CASKRDSDTGELFF.

The rearrangement uses TRBV5-1 and TRBJ2-1, with 10 bases identical to TRBD2. The germline V gene has CDR1 SGHRS and CDR2 YFSETQ. This CDR3 is 15 amino acids long. The trim removed 5 bases at V and 9 bases at J, leaving 11 bases unmatched. The CDR3 coding sequence is TGCGCCAGCAGTTTCCTAGCGGGAGCAGATGTTGAGCAGTTCTTC. This translates into CASSFLAGADVEQFF.

The rearrangement links TRBV28 to TRBJ1-4; D ambiguous. Germline values: CDR1 MDHEN, CDR2 SYDVKM. This CDR3 spans 13 amino acids. Trimming took 5 bases from V and 5 from J, leaving 9 bases between them. In DNA, the CDR3 is TGTGCCAGCAGTCAAGCCCTAAATGAAAAACTGTTTTTT. Translation gives CASSQALNEKLFF.

About this clone: Other DNA sequences from this sample encode an identical CDR3 as well. The V call is TRBV7-9, the J call TRBJ2-5; tentatively, D is TRBD2 (5 bases). This CDR3 has 13 residues. Germline values: CDR1 SEHNR, CDR2 FQNEAQ (reference sequence). Trimming pared 1 base from V and 4 bases from J, leaving 7 bases between. The CDR3 DNA is TGTGCCAGCAGCTTAGGGGCGGGAGAGACCCAGTACTTC. Translation gives CASSLGAGETQYF.

The chain carries TRBV5-1 and TRBJ2-7; 8 positions agree with TRBD2. The CDR3 covers 16 residues. Germline V gene lookup returns CDR1 SGHRS and CDR2 YFSETQ. J gave up 1 base and V 4 bases, and 10 bases lay outside the gene matches. CDR3 sequence: CASSPELTSVSYEQYF. The CDR3 DNA reads as TGCGCCAGCAGCCCGGAATTGACTAGCGTTTCCTACGAGCAGTACTTC. Using reference TRBV5-1 and TRBJ2-7 for the parts outside the CDR3, the full variable domain is KAGVTQTPRYLIKTRGQQVTLSCSPISGHRSVSWYQQTPGQGLQFLFEYFSETQRNKGNFPGRFSGRQFSNSRSEMNVSTLELGDSALYLCASSPELTSVSYEQYFGPGTRLTVT.

As to this clone: Additional DNA sequences in this sample encode the identical CDR3. The rearrangement uses TRBV18 and TRBJ2-7, with 9 bases fitting TRBD1. J lost 4 bases, V lost 6 bases, and 10 bases had no gene match. The CDR3 extends over 15 amino acids. In germline, CDR1 is KGHSH, CDR2 LQKENI. The CDR3 loop is CASSPVGQGGYEQYF. The CDR3 DNA follows: TGTGCCAGCTCCCCAGTGGGACAGGGCGGTTACGAGCAGTACTTC.